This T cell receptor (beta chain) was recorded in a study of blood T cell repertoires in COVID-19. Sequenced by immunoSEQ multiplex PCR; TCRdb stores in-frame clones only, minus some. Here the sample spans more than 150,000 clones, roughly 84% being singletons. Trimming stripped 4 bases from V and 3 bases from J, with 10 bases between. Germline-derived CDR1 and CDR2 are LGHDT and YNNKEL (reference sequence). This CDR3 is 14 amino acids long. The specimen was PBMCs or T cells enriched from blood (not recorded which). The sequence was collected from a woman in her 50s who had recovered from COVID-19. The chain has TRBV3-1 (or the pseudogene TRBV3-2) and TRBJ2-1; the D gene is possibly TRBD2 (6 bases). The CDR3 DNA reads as TGTGCCAGCAGCCGAACTAGCAGCTACAATGAGCAGTTCTTC. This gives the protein CASSRTSSYNEQFF.